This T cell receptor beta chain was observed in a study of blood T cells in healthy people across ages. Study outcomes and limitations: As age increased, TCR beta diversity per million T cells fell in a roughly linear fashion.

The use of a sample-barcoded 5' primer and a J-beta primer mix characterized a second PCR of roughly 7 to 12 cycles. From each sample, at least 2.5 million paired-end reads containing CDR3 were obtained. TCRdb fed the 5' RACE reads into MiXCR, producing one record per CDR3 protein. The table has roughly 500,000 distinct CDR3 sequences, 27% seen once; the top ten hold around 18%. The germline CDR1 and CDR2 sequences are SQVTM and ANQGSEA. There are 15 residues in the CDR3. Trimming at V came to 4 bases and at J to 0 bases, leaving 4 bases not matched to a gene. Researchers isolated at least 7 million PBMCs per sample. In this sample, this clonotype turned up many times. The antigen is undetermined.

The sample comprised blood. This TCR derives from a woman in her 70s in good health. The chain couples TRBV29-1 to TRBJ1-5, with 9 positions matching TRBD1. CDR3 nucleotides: TGCAGCGTTGCGGGACAGGGAGATAGCAATCAGCCCCAGCATTTT. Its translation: CSVAGQGDSNQPQHF.